Detailed here is one TCR beta chain. V was clipped by 4 bases and J by 5 bases; unmatched bases: 7. The CDR3 has 16 residues. CDR1 and CDR2 (germline): SGDLS, YYNGEE. The entry originates in a study of blood T cell repertoires in COVID-19. Study as a whole: Acute and convalescent COVID-19 samples came from the United States, Italy and Spain. PBMCs, B-cell-depleted T cells, or T cells were the source of the cDNA or gDNA that made up the material.

Authors' processing steps: The assay estimated nucleated cells by amplifying reference gene primers. The data were produced by immunoSEQ multiplex PCR, yet TCRdb's version contains in-frame clones alone and is incomplete. V, J and clone size reflect that table, while D and trimming were determined from the DNA. The sample lists some 220,000 clones; approximately 82% were seen once. The TCR sequence derives from a man in his fifties with active or convalescent COVID-19. The rearrangement joins TRBV9 to TRBJ2-2, with TRBD2 matching 11 bases. The sequencing sample was made of peripheral blood. The CDR3 DNA follows: TGTGCCAGCAGCATCCTGACTAGCGGGAAAACCGGGGAGCTGTTTTTT. The encoded protein is CASSILTSGKTGELFF.